Listed here are 28 T cell receptor beta chains from one sample, sequenced in a study of T cell repertoires in cytomegalovirus infection. No antigen is known for these receptors. TCRdb reprocessed the reads with MiXCR, giving one entry per CDR3 protein. Here the sample spans roughly 730,000 distinct CDR3 sequences, around 30% being singletons. This sample comprised cultured PBMCs, obtained from culture after CMV antigen stimulation. These receptors were collected from a human donor in good health (CMV status not recorded). Some clones in this sample may be carry-over from other donors' samples.

The gene calls are TRBV9 and TRBJ2-1, with D possibly being TRBD2 (7 bases). V lost 7 bases and J lost 3, with 20 bases in between. Germline V gene lookup returns CDR1 SGDLS and CDR2 YYNGEE. The length of the CDR3 is 16 residues. The CDR3 reads CASSAGASPNYNEQFF. The CDR3 region has the DNA TGTGCCAGCTCCGCGGGGGCTAGCCCTAACTACAATGAGCAGTTCTTC.

The V gene is TRBV6-1, the J gene TRBJ2-2; D may be TRBD2 (5 bases). Germline values: CDR1 MNHNS, CDR2 SASEGT. This CDR3 region has 18 residues. Deletions cut 1 base from V and 1 base from J, with 16 bases between. Written as DNA, the CDR3 is TGTGCCAGCAGTGAAGTGTCCCCCGGACTGATGAACACCGGGGAGCTGTTTTTT. It codes for CASSEVSPGLMNTGELFF.

The chain is built from TRBV12-3 or TRBV12-4 and TRBJ2-4, with a possible D match to TRBD2 (5 bases). V was trimmed by 2 bases and J by 6 bases, leaving 8 bases between them. The CDR3 loop spans 13 amino acids. The CDR3 nucleotides read TGTGCCAGCAGTTTACTAGAGGGAAACATTCAGTACTTC. Translating it yields CASSLLEGNIQYF.

The CDR3, as DNA: TGTGCCACCAGCAGGAAGGGGACCACCGGGGAGCTGTTTTTT. It is translated as CATSRKGTTGELFF. This chain joins TRBV15 and TRBJ2-2; perhaps D is TRBD1 or TRBD2 (5 bases each). Germline V gives CDR1 LNHNV, CDR2 YYDKDF (reference sequence). The CDR3 is 14 amino acids. The V and J ends lost 3 bases and 4 bases respectively, with 9 bases between them. Combining the CDR3 with reference TRBV15 and TRBJ2-2 gives the whole variable domain DAMVIQNPRYQVTQFGKPVTLSCSQTLNHNVMYWYQQKSSQAPKLLFHYYDKDFNNEADTPDNFQSRRPNTSFCFLDIRSPGLGDTAMYLCATSRKGTTGELFFGEGSRLTVL.

Notes on this clonotype: One end of the junction does not line up with germline, which may come from a read error. The chain carries TRBV6-5 and TRBJ1-1, with a tentative D call TRBD1 (6 bases). The CDR3 is 13 residues long. CDR1 is MNHEY, CDR2 SVGAGI, per germline. CDR3 sequence reads: CASSPTGNPEAFF. CDR3 DNA: TGTGCCAGCAGCCCTACAGGGAACCCTGAAGCTTTCTTT.

This clonotype showed up just a few times. V gene TRBV7-2 combines with J gene TRBJ2-1; D unresolved. From germline, CDR1 is SGHTA and CDR2 FQGNSA. V lost 1 base and J 8 bases, leaving 9 bases between the germline ends. This CDR3 contains 13 residues. The CDR3, as DNA: TGTGCCAGCAGCTTAGGTGTAGTGGATGAGCAGTTCTTC. This encodes CASSLGVVDEQFF.

The chain links TRBV12-3 or TRBV12-4 to TRBJ2-3; 11 bases align to TRBD2. The length of the CDR3 is 16 residues. J was trimmed by 6 bases and V by 6 bases; bases with no gene match: 11. CDR3 loop: CASSSRLAGYSDTQYF. For the CDR3, the DNA is TGTGCCAGCAGCTCTAGACTAGCGGGGTATTCTGATACGCAGTATTTT.

This clonotype was detected a few times. The V and J genes are TRBV12-3 or TRBV12-4 and TRBJ2-2; 12 bases are shared with TRBD2. This CDR3 is 16 amino acids long. Losses at the gene ends were 5 bases for V and 4 bases for J; bases not matched to a gene: 5. The CDR3 spells CASSPGLAGTTGELFF. The DNA for the CDR3 is TGTGCCAGCAGTCCTGGACTAGCGGGAACCACCGGGGAGCTGTTTTTT.

Many counts were recorded for this clonotype. This chain joins TRBV19 and TRBJ1-1; TRBD1 agrees at 7 bases. The CDR3 totals 14 residues. CDR1 and CDR2 from the germline V gene are LNHDA and SQIVND (reference sequence). V was pared by 5 bases and J by 6 bases, with 9 bases of the junction left unmatched. The CDR3 spells CASSVAGTASEAFF. CDR3 DNA sequence: TGTGCCAGTAGTGTAGCCGGGACAGCTTCTGAAGCTTTCTTT.

The chain uses TRBV6-1 and TRBJ1-3; no reliable D call. Trimming removed 2 bases at V and 0 bases at J, with 11 bases between. Germline V CDR1 and CDR2: MNHNS, SASEGT. The CDR3 has 16 residues. The CDR3 nucleotides are TGTGCCAGCAGTGAAAGAGGACCGTACTCTGGAAACACCATATATTTT. Translated, it gives CASSERGPYSGNTIYF.

There are a few counts of this clonotype. CDR3 in DNA: TGTGCCAGCAGCTTAGGGTGGTCGGGTGGGTACGAGCAGTACTTC. Its translation is CASSLGWSGGYEQYF. The rearrangement joins TRBV7-2 to TRBJ2-7; D ambiguous. The CDR3 is 15 residues long. V was cut by 1 base and J by 4 bases, with 14 bases left in between. From germline, CDR1 is SGHTA and CDR2 FQGNSA.

This clonotype occurred many times. This chain connects TRBV7-8 to TRBJ2-5; 7 bases align to TRBD2. Germline CDR1 SGHVS, CDR2 FQNEAQ. The V and J ends lost 2 bases and 0 bases, in that order; junction bases with no gene match: 6. This CDR3 comprises 16 residues. This CDR3 is CASSLKASGYQETQYF. The CDR3 coding sequence is TGTGCCAGCAGCTTAAAGGCTAGCGGATACCAAGAGACCCAGTACTTC.

In this sample, this clonotype turned up a few times. This chain connects TRBV10-3 to TRBJ1-5; tentatively, D is TRBD1 (5 bases). The V gene lost 2 bases and the J gene lost 0 bases, with 20 bases spanning the gap. This CDR3 comprises 19 residues. Germline CDR1 and CDR2: ENHRY and SYGVKD. The CDR3 region has the DNA TGTGCCATCAGTGAGCGCTCGGGACGCCTCCGTTATAGCAATCAGCCCCAGCATTTT. It translates to CAISERSGRLRYSNQPQHF.

This clonotype was found many times. The chain couples TRBV7-9 to TRBJ2-5; 8 positions match TRBD1. The germline V gene has CDR1 SEHNR and CDR2 FQNEAQ (reference sequence). There are 17 residues in the CDR3. J lost 4 bases, V lost 0 bases, and 10 bases had no gene match. The CDR3: CASSLALGRGHGETQYF. As DNA, the CDR3 is TGTGCCAGCAGCTTAGCGCTGGGCAGGGGGCATGGAGAGACCCAGTACTTC.

J is TRBJ1-1 and V is TRBV11-2; D unresolved. Trimming took 2 bases from V and 6 from J, leaving 10 bases between them. The CDR3 sequence is 13 residues long. Germline CDR1 and CDR2: SGHAT and FQNNGV. CDR3 DNA sequence: TGTGCCAGCAGCTTAACATCAGTGGCTGAAGCTTTCTTT. Amino acids: CASSLTSVAEAFF.

The V gene is TRBV24-1, the J gene TRBJ2-3, with 10 bases identical to TRBD2. Per the germline V gene, CDR1 is KGHDR and CDR2 is SFDVKD. The CDR3 contains 15 residues. V trimming: 4 bases; J trimming: 4 bases; junction bases outside the gene matches: 4. Here the CDR3 reads CATSDPSGSSDTQYF. In DNA, the CDR3 is TGTGCCACCAGTGACCCTAGCGGGAGTTCAGATACGCAGTATTTT.

V is TRBV10-3 and J is TRBJ2-7; D possibly corresponds to TRBD1 (6 bases). Trimming left V 4 bases short and J 1 base short, with 14 bases between. The CDR3 has 15 amino acids. The V gene's germline CDR1 is ENHRY and CDR2 SYGVKD. The CDR3 loop reads CAISGSQGPSYEQYF. The CDR3 DNA sequence: TGTGCCATCAGTGGCTCGCAGGGGCCTTCCTACGAGCAGTACTTC.

The DNA of the CDR3 is TGTGCCAGCAAGGTCCAGGGGGCGAGTGGCTACACCTTC. Translated, it gives CASKVQGASGYTF. The chain employs TRBV6-5 and TRBJ1-2, with 8 bases fitting TRBD1. This CDR3 region has 13 residues. With 7 bases clipped from V and 7 bases from J, the junction kept 8 bases outside the gene matches. Germline CDR1 MNHEY, CDR2 SVGAGI.

V and J are TRBV7-2 and TRBJ2-1; 7 bases are shared with TRBD2. This CDR3 is 17 amino acids long. Trimming cost V 2 bases and J 2 bases; bases outside gene matches: 9. Germline loops: CDR1 SGHTA, CDR2 FQGNSA. The CDR3 nucleotides are TGTGCCAGCAGCTTATGGCTAGTGGGAGGGACCTACAATGAGCAGTTCTTC. This codes for CASSLWLVGGTYNEQFF.

V and J are TRBV7-2 and TRBJ1-4, with 7 bases identical to TRBD1. The CDR3 length is 15 residues. Losses at the gene ends were 1 base for V and 8 bases for J; bases not matched to a gene: 7. Germline V lookup: CDR1 SGHTA, CDR2 FQGNSA. The CDR3 region has the DNA TGTGCCAGCAGCTTAGGACAGGGAGCTTGGGAAAAACTGTTTTTT. This translates into CASSLGQGAWEKLFF.

V is TRBV2 and J is TRBJ2-3, with 8 positions matching TRBD2. V lost 5 bases and J lost 1; bases outside the gene matches: 5. The CDR3 runs 15 residues. CDR1 is SNHLY and CDR2 is FYNNEI in the germline V gene. CDR3 residues: CASSRGLARTDTQYF. CDR3 nucleotide sequence: TGTGCCAGCAGTCGCGGACTAGCTCGCACAGATACGCAGTATTTT.

V gene TRBV6-2 or TRBV6-3 combines with J gene TRBJ2-3, with 12 nucleotides matching TRBD2. CDR1 and CDR2 from the germline V gene are MNHEY and SVGEGT. With V trimmed by 5 bases and J by 3 bases, 6 bases remained unmatched. This CDR3 is 16 amino acids long. CDR3 amino acids: CASSPRLAGVTDTQYF. In nucleotides, the CDR3 is TGTGCCAGCAGTCCTCGACTAGCGGGAGTAACAGATACGCAGTATTTT.

This clonotype appeared many times. This chain connects TRBV7-9 to TRBJ2-7; 11 bases align to TRBD2. Germline CDR1 SEHNR, CDR2 FQNEAQ (reference sequence). This CDR3 is built from 15 residues. Trimming removed 0 bases from V and 8 bases from J; junction bases left unmatched: 6. The CDR3 protein is CASSLALGLAGKQYF. The CDR3 coding sequence is TGTGCCAGCAGCTTAGCGCTCGGACTAGCGGGCAAGCAGTACTTC.

The chain employs TRBV15 and TRBJ2-1; D gene ambiguous. CDR3 length: 13 amino acids. Germline CDR1 and CDR2: LNHNV and YYDKDF (reference sequence). Trimming removed 4 bases from V and 6 bases from J, with 10 bases in between. CDR3 sequence: CATSIELSNEQFF. CDR3 DNA sequence: TGTGCCACCAGCATAGAGCTGTCCAATGAGCAGTTCTTC.

The chain recombines TRBV7-2 with TRBJ2-2, with TRBD1 matching 9 bases. CDR1 is SGHTA and CDR2 is FQGNSA in the germline V gene. CDR3 length equals 14 residues. Germline trimming cut 5 bases from V and 7 bases from J; bases unmatched to any gene: 5. Here the CDR3 reads CASSLQGAHGELFF. CDR3 bases: TGTGCCAGCAGCCTACAGGGGGCGCACGGGGAGCTGTTTTTT.

The J gene is TRBJ2-3, the V gene TRBV11-2, with D possibly being TRBD1 (5 bases). CDR3 length: 14 amino acids. Between the trimmed V and J ends, which lost 5 bases and 5 bases, there was a span of 14 bases. Germline CDR1 is SGHAT and CDR2 is FQNNGV. CDR3 nucleotide sequence: TGTGCCAGCAGCCTAGGGGCGTGGGGAGATACGCAGTATTTT. It translates to CASSLGAWGDTQYF.

This clonotype was recorded a few times. The chain couples TRBV6-5 to TRBJ1-2, with unresolved D. Between the trimmed V and J ends, which lost 6 bases and 8 bases, there was a span of 19 bases. Germline assignment: CDR1 MNHEY and CDR2 SVGAGI. The CDR3 is made up of 14 amino acids. CDR3 region: CASSPYVPLDGYTF. The CDR3 DNA reads TGTGCCAGCAGCCCCTACGTCCCCTTGGACGGCTACACCTTC.

This clonotype was observed at least ten times. CDR3 in amino acids: CASSPILAGETQYF. The CDR3 coding sequence is TGTGCCAGCAGCCCAATACTAGCGGGAGAGACCCAGTACTTC. This chain connects TRBV7-6 to TRBJ2-5; 9 bases align to TRBD2. The trim removed 5 bases at V and 4 bases at J, leaving 5 bases unmatched. Looked up from germline, CDR1 is SGHVS and CDR2 is FNYEAQ. The CDR3 is 14 residues long.